The entry below gives a single T cell receptor beta chain sequence along with its context. Its target is not known. The entry originates in a study of T-cell memory formation after mild COVID-19. The wider study: For the most part, TCR clusters were specific to one donor.

The CDR3 is 16 amino acids. V was clipped by 3 bases and J by 2 bases, with 16 bases between them. Each CDR3 protein is one row after TCRdb ran MiXCR on the 5' RACE reads. The data contain 400,000 to 500,000 distinct CDR3 sequences, around 24% of them singletons. Regarding the study as a whole: Within pre-infection memory, some responding clones were found, suggesting cross-reactive memory joined. Clones that got smaller from day 15 to 85 had even CD4/CD8, while clones growing later tipped toward CD4+. The main location of contracting CD4+ clones was CM and EM, and that of contracting CD8+ clones was EMRA.

The sequence was collected from an adult woman who had mild COVID-19 (a few samples of this study predate the infection). Cell type and time point are not known. The specimen was PBMCs or a T cell subset sorted from them (not recorded which). The V call is TRBV12-3 or TRBV12-4, the J call TRBJ1-1; D not resolved. The CDR3 here is CASSLRGEGRNTEAFF. The CDR3 DNA follows: TGTGCCAGCAGTTTGCGTGGGGAGGGAAGAAACACTGAAGCTTTCTTT.